This entry is about one T cell receptor (beta chain). Antigen: not known. This sample was included in a study of CD8 T cells in ankylosing spondylitis. Whole-study results and caveats: A TCR beta motif of eight highly homologous variants appeared characteristic of ankylosing spondylitis blood. Reports of some motif variants in reactive arthritis synovial fluid and blood predate this one. Disease-linked clones were reportedly significantly enriched in matched ankylosing spondylitis synovial fluid.

A single record per CDR3 protein comes from TCRdb applying MiXCR to the 5' RACE reads. The sample carries over 600,000 distinct CDR3 sequences, 19% recorded once. V shed 3 bases and J shed 6 bases, with 18 bases lying between them. CDR3 size: 16 residues. This receptor was identified in a male donor with ankylosing spondylitis. Sequencing was done on a sample of blood, either unsorted or a sorted T cell fraction (not recorded which). The chain couples TRBV12-3 or TRBV12-4 to TRBJ2-1; TRBD2 is a possible D gene (6 bases). The CDR3 spells CASSFPQGLQPNEQFF. The CDR3 DNA is TGTGCCAGCAGTTTTCCCCAGGGACTTCAGCCCAATGAGCAGTTCTTC.